These 16 T cell receptor beta chains were all obtained from the same sample, sequenced in a study of radiotherapy plus CTLA-4 blockade in lung cancer. Assay used: immunoSEQ multiplex PCR; TCRdb lists only in-frame clones, some missing. The sample lists some 120,000 clones; 70% to 85% were seen once. The sample was peripheral blood, taken from a patient treated with radiotherapy plus ipilimumab. These receptors were collected from a human donor with non-small cell lung cancer that progressed on radiotherapy plus ipilimumab. Some clones in this sample may be carry-over from other donors' samples.

There are a few counts of this clone. This chain connects TRBV5-4 to TRBJ2-5; 13 bases map to TRBD2. V lost 4 bases, J lost 9 bases, and 12 bases stayed unmatched. Germline CDR1 reads SGHNT; CDR2 reads YYREEE (reference sequence). The CDR3 extends over 16 amino acids. DNA of the CDR3: TGTGCCAGCAGCCCAGGACTAGCGGGGGCCCGGGGGGCCCAGTACTTC. Translated: CASSPGLAGARGAQYF.

The chain combines TRBV7-6 with TRBJ2-3; D is perhaps TRBD1 (5 bases). Germline loops: CDR1 SGHVS, CDR2 FNYEAQ. Trimming removed 2 bases from V and 4 bases from J, with 13 bases in between. CDR3 length equals 15 residues. Here the CDR3 reads CASSLIGQGPDTQYF. CDR3 coding DNA: TGTGCCAGCAGCTTAATCGGGCAGGGCCCAGATACGCAGTATTTT.

The genes are TRBV5-6 and TRBJ2-2; D gene ambiguous. This CDR3 spans 15 amino acids. Germline V gives CDR1 SGHDT, CDR2 YYEEEE. The V end was cut by 4 bases, the J end by 1 base, with 11 bases between. CDR3 loop: CASSRVNMNTGELFF. In nucleotides, the CDR3 is TGTGCCAGCAGCAGGGTTAACATGAACACCGGGGAGCTGTTTTTT.

The V call is TRBV11-2, the J call TRBJ2-3, with D hard to call. CDR1 and CDR2 from the germline V gene are SGHAT and FQNNGV. The V end was cut by 5 bases, the J end by 0 bases, with 12 bases between. There are 15 residues in the CDR3. The chain's CDR3 is CASSLGLTSTDTQYF. The DNA of the CDR3 is TGTGCCAGCAGCCTAGGGCTTACTAGCACAGATACGCAGTATTTT.

This sequence joins TRBV2 and TRBJ2-7; 10 bases map to TRBD1. Germline-derived CDR1 and CDR2 are SNHLY and FYNNEI. With V trimmed by 5 bases and J by 0 bases, 1 base remained unmatched. The CDR3 loop spans 14 amino acids. As DNA, the CDR3 is TGTGCCAGCAGTCGGACAGGGGGCTCCTACGAGCAGTACTTC. It specifies CASSRTGGSYEQYF.

The gene calls are TRBV5-1 and TRBJ1-5; unclear D gene. The CDR3 is 13 amino acids. The ends were cut back, 2 bases at V and 5 bases at J, with 8 bases in the middle. CDR1 is SGHRS, CDR2 YFSETQ, per germline. As DNA, the CDR3 is TGCGCCAGCAGCTTTAACACGGATCAGCCCCAGCATTTT. This gives the protein CASSFNTDQPQHF.

This chain connects TRBV19 to TRBJ2-1; 13 positions agree with TRBD2. The CDR3 extends over 15 amino acids. Looked up from germline, CDR1 is LNHDA and CDR2 is SQIVND (reference sequence). The trim removed 5 bases at V and 10 bases at J, leaving 8 bases unmatched. The CDR3 loop reads CASSRTSGGVMEQFF. CDR3 nucleotides: TGTGCCAGTAGTCGCACTAGCGGGGGGGTAATGGAGCAGTTCTTC.

V usage is TRBV18 and J usage is TRBJ1-3; D perhaps matches TRBD1 (5 bases). Germline lookup yields CDR1 KGHSH and CDR2 LQKENI. This CDR3 contains 16 residues. V was cut by 1 base and J by 2 bases, with 12 bases left in between. The CDR3 nucleotides read TGTGCCAGCTCACCACAACAAGGGGCAGCTGGAAACACCATATATTTT. This translates into CASSPQQGAAGNTIYF.

The chain links TRBV7-2 to TRBJ2-7; D tentatively fits TRBD1 or TRBD2 (5 bases each). The CDR3 loop spans 14 amino acids. The ends were cut back, 3 bases at V and 2 bases at J, with 11 bases in the middle. Germline V CDR1 and CDR2: SGHTA, FQGNSA. The CDR3 spells CASSLGDGPYEQYF. The DNA of the CDR3 is TGTGCCAGCAGCTTGGGGGACGGACCCTACGAGCAGTACTTC.

In this sample, this clone turned up a few times. This chain uses TRBV18 with TRBJ2-7; D gene uncertain. V lost 3 bases and J 5 bases, leaving 8 bases between the germline ends. Germline values: CDR1 KGHSH, CDR2 LQKENI. The CDR3 runs 12 residues. The CDR3 here is CASSPDDHEQYF. The CDR3 DNA is TGTGCCAGCTCACCCGACGACCACGAGCAGTACTTC.

The chain couples TRBV5-4 to TRBJ2-7; 7 bases are a match to TRBD2. CDR1 is SGHNT and CDR2 is YYREEE in the germline V gene (reference sequence). Trimming at V came to 6 bases and at J to 2 bases, leaving 5 bases not matched to a gene. The CDR3 length is 13 residues. The CDR3 spells CASTRGDAYEQYF. CDR3 coding DNA: TGTGCCAGCACCCGGGGGGACGCCTACGAGCAGTACTTC. Filled out from reference TRBV5-4 and TRBJ2-7, the complete variable domain reads ETGVTQSPTHLIKTRGQQVTLRCSSQSGHNTVSWYQQALGQGPQFIFQYYREEENGRGNFPPRFSGLQFPNYSSELNVNALELDDSALYLCASTRGDAYEQYFGPGTRLTVT.

This chain links TRBV6-1 with TRBJ1-3; D ambiguous. Trimming left V 6 bases short and J 0 bases short, with 12 bases between. The CDR3 loop spans 15 amino acids. The germline gives CDR1 MNHNS, CDR2 SASEGT. The CDR3 nucleotides are TGTGCCAGCAGGCCGTCAACGAGCTCTGGAAACACCATATATTTT. Translated, it gives CASRPSTSSGNTIYF.

The CDR3 DNA reads TGTGCCAGCAGCCCCTGGGCTGAAGCGACAGGGACGAATGAAAAACTGTTTTTT. The encoded protein is CASSPWAEATGTNEKLFF. The chain is built from TRBV21-1 and TRBJ1-4; the D call of TRBD1 is as the table states it, not checked on the DNA. TRBV21-1 is a pseudogene segment. This CDR3 is 18 amino acids long.

This CDR3 reads CASSSGGGGRWEQYF. CDR3 sequence (DNA): TGTGCCAGCAGTTCAGGAGGAGGGGGAAGGTGGGAGCAGTACTTC. V usage is TRBV6-5 and J usage is TRBJ2-7, with D perhaps TRBD1 or TRBD2 (6 bases each). CDR1 and CDR2 from the germline V gene are MNHEY and SVGAGI. The CDR3 totals 15 residues. V was shortened by 4 bases and J by 7 bases, with 20 bases between the two germline ends.

The chain employs TRBV14 and TRBJ1-1, with D tentatively TRBD1 (6 bases). CDR1 is SGHDN, CDR2 FVKESK, per germline. This CDR3 has 17 residues. Trimming left V 0 bases short and J 4 bases short, with 18 bases between. CDR3 DNA sequence: TGTGCCAGCAGCCAAGAGGCGACAGGACGGTGGGGCACTGAAGCTTTCTTT. It codes for CASSQEATGRWGTEAFF.

This clone showed up just once. The chain carries TRBV9 and TRBJ2-7; D is uncertain. Germline CDR1 reads SGDLS; CDR2 reads YYNGEE. The V end lost 1 base, the J end lost 7 bases, and 18 bases lay between the germline ends. The CDR3 covers 15 residues. As DNA, the CDR3 is TGTGCCAGCAGCGTAACCCCTTTACGACAAACGGAGCAGTACTTC. Translating gives CASSVTPLRQTEQYF.